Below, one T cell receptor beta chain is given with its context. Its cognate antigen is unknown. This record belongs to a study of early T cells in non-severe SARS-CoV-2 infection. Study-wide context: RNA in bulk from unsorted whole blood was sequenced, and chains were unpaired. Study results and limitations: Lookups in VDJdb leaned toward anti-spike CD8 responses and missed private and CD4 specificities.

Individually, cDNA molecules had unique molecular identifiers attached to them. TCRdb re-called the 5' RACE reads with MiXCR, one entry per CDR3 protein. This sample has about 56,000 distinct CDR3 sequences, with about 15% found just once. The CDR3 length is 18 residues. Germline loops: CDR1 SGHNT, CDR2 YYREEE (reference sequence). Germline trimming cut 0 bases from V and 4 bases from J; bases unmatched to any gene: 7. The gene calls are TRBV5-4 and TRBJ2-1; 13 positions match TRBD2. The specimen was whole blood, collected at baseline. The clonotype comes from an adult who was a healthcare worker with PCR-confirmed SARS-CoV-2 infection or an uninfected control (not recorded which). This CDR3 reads CASSLATSGRTTYNEQFF. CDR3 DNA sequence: TGTGCCAGCAGCTTGGCGACTAGCGGGAGGACGACTTACAATGAGCAGTTCTTC.